These 32 T cell receptor beta chains were sequenced from one sample in a study of cytomegalovirus exposure and HLA in healthy donors (TCRdb year 2017). The library relied on the immunoSEQ multiplex PCR assay. For the multiplex PCR, a mixture combining 60 forward primers for TCR Vbeta segments and 13 reverse primers for TCR Jbeta segments was used. TCRdb took over this immuneACCESS table, retaining in-frame rearrangements with V and J assigned. Such tables are incomplete; in checked studies, under half of the missing clones stem from an unresolved V gene, and the remainder is unexplained. The sample table records more than 150,000 clones; approximately 84% of these occur just once. More than 1.1% of the sample rests with the top ten. The sample consisted of PBMCs. These receptors were collected from a girl aged 10 to 17 in good health and CMV-seropositive.

This clone was recorded a few times. The V and J genes are TRBV29-1 and TRBJ2-3; D remains ambiguous. Germline V lookup: CDR1 SQVTM, CDR2 ANQGSEA. The CDR3 covers 12 residues. V was trimmed by 4 bases and J by 1 base, leaving 6 bases between them. The chain's CDR3 is CSVVQGTDTQYF. The CDR3 coding sequence is TGCAGCGTTGTGCAGGGCACAGATACGCAGTATTTT.

The sample holds a few counts of this clone. The chain combines TRBV5-7 with TRBJ2-2, with 7 nucleotides matching TRBD2. TRBV5-7 is an ORF for which the function is uncertain. The CDR3 loop spans 15 amino acids. V gave up 0 bases and J gave up 1 base; unmatched junction bases: 0. CDR3 sequence (DNA): TGTGCCAGCAGCTTGGCTAGCGGGAACACCGGGGAGCTGTTTTTT. Amino acid sequence: CASSLASGNTGELFF.

The V call is TRBV27, the J call TRBJ1-2; no clear D gene. V was trimmed by 6 bases and J by 7 bases, leaving 21 bases between them. Germline loops: CDR1 MNHEY, CDR2 SMNVEV (reference sequence). The length of the CDR3 is 15 residues. The chain's CDR3 is CASSPKPHLVSGYTF. In nucleotides, the CDR3 is TGTGCCAGCAGCCCGAAGCCTCATTTGGTCTCTGGCTACACCTTC.

The chain is built from TRBV19 and TRBJ1-5; 9 bases align to TRBD1. The CDR3 runs to 17 residues. J gave up 2 bases and V 3 bases, and 8 bases lay outside the gene matches. CDR1 LNHDA and CDR2 SQIVND come from the germline V gene (reference sequence). This CDR3 is CASSILGQGAGNQPQHF. As DNA, the CDR3 is TGTGCCAGTAGTATTTTGGGACAGGGCGCCGGCAATCAGCCCCAGCATTTT.

The chain joins TRBV30 to TRBJ1-2; TRBD1 matches 7 bases. The germline gives CDR1 GTSNPN, CDR2 SVGIG (reference sequence). The CDR3 contains 17 residues. Trimming took 5 bases from V and 3 from J; bases not matched to a gene: 18. CDR3 residues: CAWGVKGTEIRDYGYTF. The CDR3 nucleotides are TGTGCCTGGGGGGTAAAGGGGACAGAGATTCGCGACTATGGCTACACCTTC. Complete variable domain (other parts from reference TRBV30 and TRBJ1-2): SQTIHQWPATLVQPVGSPLSLECTVEGTSNPNLYWYRQAAGRGLQLLFYSVGIGQISSEVPQNLSASRPQDRQFILSSKKLLLSDSGFYLCAWGVKGTEIRDYGYTFGSGTRLTVV.

The genes are TRBV30 and TRBJ1-1; tentatively, D is TRBD1 (5 bases). Deletions cut 3 bases from V and 6 bases from J, with 11 bases between. The germline CDR1 and CDR2 sequences are GTSNPN and SVGIG (reference sequence). The CDR3 extends over 12 amino acids. The CDR3 region is CAWRGGSAEAFF. DNA of the CDR3: TGTGCCTGGAGGGGGGGGTCAGCTGAAGCTTTCTTT.

The CDR3 reads CASSQVQGASQPQHF. CDR3 bases: TGCGCCAGCAGCCAAGTCCAGGGGGCGAGTCAGCCCCAGCATTTT. The chain uses TRBV4-1 and TRBJ1-5, with 8 positions matching TRBD1. Germline CDR1 MGHRA, CDR2 YSYEKL. The CDR3 sequence is 15 residues long. Trimming removed 1 base from V and 6 bases from J; junction bases left unmatched: 5.

This chain uses TRBV27 with TRBJ2-1; 8 nucleotides align to TRBD2. Germline CDR1 and CDR2: MNHEY and SMNVEV (reference sequence). This CDR3 comprises 16 residues. V shed 2 bases, J shed 0 bases, and the junction held 3 bases outside the gene matches. The CDR3 DNA follows: TGTGCCAGCAGTTTAAGTAGCGGGGACTCCTACAATGAGCAGTTCTTC. This translates into CASSLSSGDSYNEQFF.

The chain combines TRBV11-2 with TRBJ2-7; 12 bases line up with TRBD2. V trimming: 5 bases; J trimming: 4 bases; junction bases outside the gene matches: 6. The CDR3 loop spans 15 amino acids. Germline V gives CDR1 SGHAT, CDR2 FQNNGV. The CDR3 DNA reads as TGTGCCAGCAGCCAACCGACTAGCGGGAGTTACGAGCAGTACTTC. The encoded protein is CASSQPTSGSYEQYF. The entire variable domain, with the rest obtained from reference TRBV11-2 and TRBJ2-7, is as follows: EAGVAQSPRYKIIEKRQSVAFWCNPISGHATLYWYQQILGQGPKLLIQFQNNGVVDDSQLPKDRFSAERLKGVDSTLKIQPAKLEDSAVYLCASSQPTSGSYEQYFGPGTRLTVT.

This rearrangement joins TRBV21-1 to TRBJ2-7; the table's D call, TRBD1, has no DNA check behind it. TRBV21-1 is flagged as a pseudogene. The CDR3 contains 14 residues. In DNA, the CDR3 is TGTGCCAGCAGCAAAGCGATGGGCATCTACGAGCAGTACTTC. Its translation is CASSKAMGIYEQYF.

A single count supports this clone. This rearrangement joins TRBV12-5 to TRBJ2-7; 8 nucleotides agree with TRBD1. The germline V gene encodes CDR1 LGHNT and CDR2 FRNRAP. The V and J ends lost 2 bases and 7 bases, in that order; junction bases with no gene match: 10. The CDR3 is made up of 15 amino acids. The CDR3 reads CASGLPDRGTGEQYF. CDR3 coding DNA: TGTGCTAGTGGTTTGCCTGACAGGGGAACAGGGGAGCAGTACTTC.

CDR3 residues: CASSQDDPHRGPGNTIYF. The CDR3 DNA sequence: TGCGCCAGCAGCCAAGATGACCCCCACAGGGGCCCTGGAAACACCATATATTTT. The chain has TRBV4-1 and TRBJ1-3, with 7 nucleotides matching TRBD1. CDR1 MGHRA and CDR2 YSYEKL come from the germline V gene. The CDR3 is made up of 18 amino acids. Unmatched junction bases numbered 10, after V lost 0 bases and J lost 2 bases.

The V gene is TRBV30, the J gene TRBJ1-5; TRBD1 agrees at 8 bases. V shed 5 bases and J 6 bases; nucleotides not matched to a gene: 3. The CDR3 runs to 12 residues. Germline CDR1 and CDR2: GTSNPN and SVGIG (reference sequence). The CDR3 protein is CAWGQGLQPQHF. In DNA, the CDR3 is TGTGCCTGGGGACAGGGCCTTCAGCCCCAGCATTTT.

V is TRBV2 and J is TRBJ2-3; TRBD1 might be the D (5 bases). Germline CDR1 and CDR2: SNHLY and FYNNEI. V lost 2 bases to trimming and J lost 2 bases, with 14 bases between them. The CDR3 extends over 16 amino acids. CDR3 DNA: TGTGCCAGCAGTGAATGGCAGGGTGGGGTCACAGATACGCAGTATTTT. This encodes CASSEWQGGVTDTQYF.

The chain recombines TRBV7-8 with TRBJ1-5, with 9 bases matching TRBD1. Germline V gene data show CDR1 as SGHVS and CDR2 as FQNEAQ. V dropped 4 bases and J dropped 1; count of bases not matched to a gene: 5. The CDR3 has 16 amino acids. CDR3 DNA: TGTGCCAGCAGCTCTGGGACAGGGAAAAGCAATCAGCCCCAGCATTTT. Amino acids: CASSSGTGKSNQPQHF. The full variable domain, rest sourced from reference TRBV7-8 and TRBJ1-5, is GAGVSQSPRYKVAKRGQDVALRCDPISGHVSLFWYQQALGQGPEFLTYFQNEAQLDKSGLPSDRFFAERPEGSVSTLKIQRTQQEDSAVYLCASSSGTGKSNQPQHFGDGTRLSIL.

V is TRBV19 and J is TRBJ1-1, with D perhaps TRBD1 (6 bases). Germline CDR1 LNHDA, CDR2 SQIVND (reference sequence). Deletions cut 3 bases from V and 11 bases from J, with 10 bases between. The CDR3 totals 11 residues. The CDR3 protein is CASSMTGPAFF. The CDR3 DNA follows: TGTGCCAGTAGTATGACAGGACCGGCTTTCTTT.

V is TRBV5-1 and J is TRBJ2-5, with a tentative D call TRBD1 (6 bases). The CDR3 is made up of 14 amino acids. Germline loops: CDR1 SGHRS, CDR2 YFSETQ. V gave up 5 bases and J gave up 5 bases, with 16 bases separating them. The CDR3 here is CASRQGPLGETQYF. In DNA, the CDR3 is TGCGCCAGCAGACAGGGACCGCTTGGTGAGACCCAGTACTTC. The entire variable domain, with the rest obtained from reference TRBV5-1 and TRBJ2-5, is as follows: KAGVTQTPRYLIKTRGQQVTLSCSPISGHRSVSWYQQTPGQGLQFLFEYFSETQRNKGNFPGRFSGRQFSNSRSEMNVSTLELGDSALYLCASRQGPLGETQYFGPGTRLLVL.

This clone was seen a single time. The chain combines TRBV6-6 with TRBJ1-1; D is unresolved. The CDR3 covers 15 residues. Trimming left V 3 bases short and J 5 bases short, with 16 bases between. Per the germline V gene, CDR1 is MNHNY and CDR2 is SVGAGI (reference sequence). The DNA for the CDR3 is TGTGCCAGCAGTTATTCGGGAGTTGGGAGAACTGAAGCTTTCTTT. Protein sequence: CASSYSGVGRTEAFF.

This rearrangement joins TRBV29-1 to TRBJ1-1; 9 bases agree with TRBD1. Germline assignment: CDR1 SQVTM and CDR2 ANQGSEA. With V trimmed by 5 bases and J by 5 bases, 12 bases remained unmatched. The length of the CDR3 is 15 residues. CDR3 nucleotides: TGCAGCGTTCTCCAGCGGGGGACAGGGAGGACTGAAGCTTTCTTT. It specifies CSVLQRGTGRTEAFF.

This chain uses TRBV2 with TRBJ2-7; 15 bases map to TRBD2. V shed 7 bases, J shed 4 bases, and the junction held 2 bases outside the gene matches. This CDR3 spans 14 amino acids. CDR1 and CDR2 (germline): SNHLY, FYNNEI. This CDR3 is CASTGTSGRYEQYF. The DNA of the CDR3 is TGTGCCAGCACCGGGACTAGCGGGAGGTACGAGCAGTACTTC.

In nucleotides, the CDR3 is TGTGCCAGCAGCTTAGAGGCGGGACAGGGAAGGGCCTACGAGCAGTACTTC. This codes for CASSLEAGQGRAYEQYF. The chain carries TRBV7-9 and TRBJ2-7, with 9 bases identical to TRBD1. CDR1 and CDR2 from the germline V gene are SEHNR and FQNEAQ (reference sequence). V shed 1 base, J shed 2 bases, and the junction held 9 bases outside the gene matches. The CDR3 has 17 amino acids.

In this sample, this clone turned up once. The junction shows a germline mismatch at one end, possibly a read error. The V gene is TRBV6-1, the J gene TRBJ1-2; D unresolved. This CDR3 spans 16 amino acids. CDR1 and CDR2 (germline): MNHNS, SASEGT. This CDR3 is CASSEGAEAFTYGYTF. In DNA, the CDR3 is TGTGCCAGCAGCGAAGGAGCGGAGGCTTTTACCTATGGCTACACCTTC.

The CDR3 is CASSYSEQGAGNTIYF. CDR3 DNA sequence: TGTGCCAGCAGTTACTCGGAACAGGGCGCTGGAAACACCATATATTTT. This sequence joins TRBV6-5 and TRBJ1-3; weak D call: TRBD1 (6 bases). Deletions cut 0 bases from V and 2 bases from J, with 11 bases between. CDR1 and CDR2 (germline): MNHEY, SVGAGI. The CDR3 loop spans 16 amino acids.

The chain links TRBV29-1 to TRBJ2-5; D is possibly TRBD1 (6 bases). The CDR3 contains 12 residues. Germline V lookup: CDR1 SQVTM, CDR2 ANQGSEA. Trimming took 6 bases from V and 7 from J, leaving 15 bases between them. Here the CDR3 reads CSVYRAGGTQYF. In nucleotides, the CDR3 is TGCAGCGTCTACAGGGCCGGAGGGACCCAGTACTTC.

This chain connects TRBV7-6 to TRBJ2-5, with 7 bases lining up with TRBD1. The DNA end favors TRBJ2-7, so the J call may be wrong. CDR1 and CDR2 from the germline V gene are SGHVS and FNYEAQ. This CDR3 is 14 amino acids long. The CDR3: CASSLGDSSYEQYF. CDR3 DNA sequence: TGTGCCAGCAGCTTAGGGGACAGCTCCTACGAGCAGTACTTC.

V gene TRBV11-1 combines with J gene TRBJ2-1, with D uncertain. The CDR3 is made up of 13 amino acids. The germline V gene encodes CDR1 SGHAT and CDR2 FQDESV (reference sequence). With 2 bases removed from V and 7 bases from J, the gap between germline ends came to 9 bases. CDR3 bases: TGTGCCAGCAGCTTAAACGGGTTGAATGAGCAGTTCTTC. Translating it yields CASSLNGLNEQFF.

The gene calls are TRBV6-5 and TRBJ1-1, with TRBD1 matching 11 bases. The CDR3 contains 14 residues. The trim removed 7 bases at V and 9 bases at J, leaving 10 bases unmatched. Per germline, CDR1 MNHEY and CDR2 SVGAGI. CDR3 protein: CASISPGQGAKAFF. The CDR3 nucleotides are TGTGCCAGCATCTCACCCGGACAGGGGGCAAAAGCTTTCTTT.

This chain connects TRBV11-2 to TRBJ2-1; D is unclear. Trimming took 4 bases from V and 4 from J, leaving 14 bases between them. Germline CDR1 and CDR2: SGHAT and FQNNGV. There are 15 residues in the CDR3. CDR3 loop: CASSSQNLGYNEQFF. CDR3 sequence (DNA): TGTGCCAGCAGCTCCCAAAACCTAGGTTACAATGAGCAGTTCTTC.

The chain combines TRBV6-5 with TRBJ2-7; D is ambiguous. The CDR3 spans 15 residues. From germline, CDR1 is MNHEY and CDR2 SVGAGI. The V end lost 6 bases, the J end lost 0 bases, and 15 bases lay between the germline ends. CDR3 protein: CASRSRRPSSYEQYF. The CDR3 coding sequence is TGTGCCAGCAGATCTAGGAGACCGAGCTCCTACGAGCAGTACTTC.

The chain has TRBV7-9 and TRBJ2-7; TRBD2 matches at 15 bases. V gave up 3 bases and J gave up 1 base; unmatched junction bases: 1. The CDR3 has 16 residues. Germline CDR1 SEHNR, CDR2 FQNEAQ (reference sequence). The CDR3 DNA sequence: TGTGCCAGCAGCTTGGGGACTAGCGGGAGGTCCTACGAGCAGTACTTC. Its translation is CASSLGTSGRSYEQYF.

The chain is built from TRBV21-1 and TRBJ1-5. TRBV21-1 is a pseudogene. The CDR3 consists of 13 residues. The CDR3 bases are TGTGCCAGCAGTCCTAATAGCAATCAGCCCCAGCATTTT. Translated, it gives CASSPNSNQPQHF.

The gene calls are TRBV5-4 and TRBJ2-3; weak D call: TRBD2 (6 bases). Germline V gives CDR1 SGHNT, CDR2 YYREEE (reference sequence). Trimming took off 2 bases at V and 10 bases at J, with 20 bases between the two ends. This CDR3 has 15 amino acids. CDR3 nucleotide sequence: TGTGCCAGCAGCTTCGTTGAGGCCGCGGGAAGGGCGCAGTATTTT. The encoded protein is CASSFVEAAGRAQYF.